The 26 T cell receptor beta chains presented below share a single source sample, sequenced in a study of early T cells in non-severe SARS-CoV-2 infection. Each CDR3 protein is one row after TCRdb ran MiXCR on the 5' RACE reads. This sample has some 73,000 distinct CDR3 sequences, with less than 15% found just once. Sequenced sample: whole blood. The source is an adult who was a healthcare worker with PCR-confirmed SARS-CoV-2 infection or an uninfected control (not recorded which).

The sample holds many counts of this clonotype. V is TRBV7-2 and J is TRBJ1-1, with TRBD1 matching over 8 bases. Trimming cost V 6 bases and J 3 bases; bases outside gene matches: 3. CDR1 and CDR2 (germline): SGHTA, FQGNSA. This CDR3 is built from 13 residues. CDR3 sequence: CASRPGGYTEAFF. Here the CDR3 DNA reads TGTGCCAGCAGACCAGGGGGCTACACTGAAGCTTTCTTT.

The chain joins TRBV29-1 to TRBJ2-5; maybe TRBD2 (5 bases). Germline values: CDR1 SQVTM, CDR2 ANQGSEA. V lost 6 bases and J 4 bases, leaving 9 bases between the germline ends. The CDR3 runs to 11 residues. CDR3 in DNA: TGCAGCGTGGAGCGGCGAGAGACCCAGTACTTC. Encoded protein: CSVERRETQYF.

This clonotype turned up a few times. V is TRBV7-9 and J is TRBJ2-6; D is unclear. Trimming stripped 8 bases from V and 9 bases from J, with 14 bases between. The V gene's germline CDR1 is SEHNR and CDR2 FQNEAQ (reference sequence). The CDR3 spans 13 residues. This CDR3 is CASSTAPFNVLTF. The CDR3 DNA reads TGTGCCAGCTCCACTGCCCCGTTCAACGTCCTGACTTTC.

In its sample, this clonotype was seen a few times. The chain couples TRBV20-1 to TRBJ1-1; TRBD1 agrees at 9 bases. Trimming cost V 6 bases and J 4 bases; bases outside gene matches: 9. The CDR3 loop spans 14 amino acids. Germline V gene lookup returns CDR1 DFQATT and CDR2 SNEGSKA (reference sequence). The CDR3 is CSAPRDREGTEAFF. DNA of the CDR3: TGCAGTGCGCCCAGGGACAGGGAGGGCACTGAAGCTTTCTTT.

This chain connects TRBV12-3 or TRBV12-4 to TRBJ2-5, with D hard to call. This CDR3 has 14 amino acids. V shed 0 bases and J shed 1 base, with 6 bases lying between them. CDR3 nucleotide sequence: TGTGCCAGCAGTTTAGCAGGGATCCAAGAGACCCAGTACTTC. Its translation is CASSLAGIQETQYF.

This clonotype was picked up many times. V gene TRBV29-1 combines with J gene TRBJ2-2; 7 bases line up with TRBD1. The germline V gene encodes CDR1 SQVTM and CDR2 ANQGSEA. J gave up 0 bases and V 7 bases, and 8 bases lay outside the gene matches. The CDR3 totals 15 residues. In DNA, the CDR3 is TGCAGCGCTTGCCCCGACAGGGCGAACACCGGGGAGCTGTTTTTT. Translation gives CSACPDRANTGELFF.

This clonotype was counted many times. This chain connects TRBV9 to TRBJ2-2; D may be TRBD2 (6 bases). The CDR3 runs to 15 residues. From germline, CDR1 is SGDLS and CDR2 YYNGEE. Trimming removed 4 bases at V and 3 bases at J, with 13 bases between. This chain's CDR3 is CASSTGGPYTGELFF. CDR3 DNA: TGTGCCAGCAGCACCGGGGGACCGTACACCGGGGAGCTGTTTTTT.

The sample holds many counts of this clonotype. J is TRBJ2-7 and V is TRBV6-6; D is possibly TRBD2 (5 bases). V lost 8 bases, J lost 9 bases, and 8 bases lay in between. From germline, CDR1 is MNHNY and CDR2 SVGAGI (reference sequence). The CDR3 contains 9 residues. The CDR3 spells CASEDWQYF. The CDR3 DNA is TGTGCCAGCGAGGACTGGCAGTACTTC.

J is TRBJ2-7 and V is TRBV2, with D possibly matching TRBD1 (5 bases). From germline, CDR1 is SNHLY and CDR2 FYNNEI. The ends were cut back, 3 bases at V and 2 bases at J, with 8 bases in the middle. This CDR3 spans 13 amino acids. CDR3 residues: CASSDGQAYEQYF. For the CDR3, the DNA is TGTGCCAGCAGTGATGGACAAGCCTACGAGCAGTACTTC.

This clonotype was seen a handful of times. The chain is built from TRBV27 and TRBJ2-7; 9 bases are a match to TRBD1. The V gene end was trimmed by 5 bases and the J gene end by 6 bases; junction bases not matched to a gene: 11. Germline V gene sequence: CDR1 MNHEY, CDR2 SMNVEV (reference sequence). The CDR3 is made up of 15 amino acids. CDR3 amino acids: CASSPYTGTGREQYF. The CDR3 DNA follows: TGTGCCAGCAGTCCTTACACAGGGACAGGGCGCGAGCAGTACTTC.

In this sample, this clonotype turned up many times. The chain is built from TRBV28 and TRBJ2-7; 9 bases are shared with TRBD1. The CDR3 runs 13 residues. J gave up 2 bases and V 10 bases, and 6 bases lay outside the gene matches. The germline V gene has CDR1 MDHEN and CDR2 SYDVKM. The CDR3 loop reads CATGQGTTYEQYF. The CDR3 region has the DNA TGTGCCACCGGACAGGGGACGACCTACGAGCAGTACTTC.

The V and J genes are TRBV20-1 and TRBJ2-7; 7 nucleotides line up with TRBD2. V gave up 2 bases and J gave up 0 bases; unmatched junction bases: 7. CDR1 is DFQATT and CDR2 is SNEGSKA in the germline V gene (reference sequence). The CDR3 loop spans 15 amino acids. The CDR3 sequence is CSARSLAASSYEQYF. The CDR3 DNA follows: TGCAGTGCTAGAAGTCTAGCGGCGAGCTCCTACGAGCAGTACTTC.

This clonotype was counted ten times or more. A read error may account for a junction end that differs from germline. The genes are TRBV7-3 and TRBJ2-2, with no clear D. The CDR3 loop spans 15 amino acids. Germline-derived CDR1 and CDR2 are SGHTA and FQGTGA. Here the CDR3 reads CASSLTSVAAGELFF. Here the CDR3 DNA reads TGTGCCAGCAGCCTAACGTCAGTTGCGGCCGGGGAGCTGTTTTTT.

This clonotype was recorded many times. The chain is built from TRBV5-1 and TRBJ2-1, with D perhaps assigned TRBD1 or TRBD2 (5 bases each). Trimming took 3 bases from V and 0 from J, leaving 19 bases between them. Looked up from germline, CDR1 is SGHRS and CDR2 is YFSETQ. The CDR3 is made up of 18 amino acids. The CDR3 region has the DNA TGCGCCAGCAGCTGGGACCCCAATCTAGTTAACTCCTACAATGAGCAGTTCTTC. Protein: CASSWDPNLVNSYNEQFF.

This sequence joins TRBV7-2 and TRBJ2-7; TRBD2 matches at 11 bases. The J segment lost 4 bases and the V segment lost 5 bases, leaving 7 bases of the junction unmatched. The CDR3 length is 15 residues. CDR1 is SGHTA, CDR2 FQGNSA, per germline. The CDR3 spells CASSPTSGAAYEQYF. CDR3 DNA sequence: TGTGCCAGCAGCCCGACTAGCGGGGCGGCATACGAGCAGTACTTC.

This clonotype came up a few times. This chain joins TRBV5-1 and TRBJ2-1; TRBD1 might be the D (10 bases). V shed 4 bases and J shed 13 bases, with 30 bases lying between them. The germline V gene has CDR1 SGHRS and CDR2 YFSETQ. The CDR3 length is 17 residues. The CDR3 protein is CASSPDRGGASGMKQFF. The CDR3 region has the DNA TGCGCCAGCAGCCCGGACAGGGGGGGAGCTAGCGGGATGAAACAGTTCTTC.

A few counts support this clonotype. This chain joins TRBV28 and TRBJ2-1; maybe TRBD1 (5 bases). The CDR3 extends over 15 amino acids. Trimming pared 7 bases from V and 0 bases from J, leaving 13 bases between. The germline V gene has CDR1 MDHEN and CDR2 SYDVKM. The DNA of the CDR3 is TGTGCCAGCAAGGAAGACAGCAGCTCCTACAATGAGCAGTTCTTC. Translated, it gives CASKEDSSSYNEQFF.

J is TRBJ2-1 and V is TRBV29-1, with D perhaps TRBD2 (6 bases). The germline gives CDR1 SQVTM, CDR2 ANQGSEA. The CDR3 covers 13 residues. The V and J ends lost 3 bases and 3 bases respectively, with 9 bases between them. This CDR3 is CSVEGGNYNEQFF. The DNA for the CDR3 is TGCAGCGTTGAGGGGGGTAACTACAATGAGCAGTTCTTC.

The gene calls are TRBV20-1 and TRBJ2-1; D perhaps matches TRBD2 (6 bases). Trimming removed 5 bases from V and 9 bases from J, with 14 bases in between. CDR1 DFQATT and CDR2 SNEGSKA come from the germline V gene (reference sequence). CDR3 length equals 12 residues. DNA for the CDR3: TGCAGTGCTCGTCGGGAGTGGCCTGAGCAGTTCTTC. Its protein product is CSARREWPEQFF.

V is TRBV7-6 and J is TRBJ2-2; possible D gene TRBD2, 6 bases. Germline V lookup: CDR1 SGHVS, CDR2 FNYEAQ. The ends were cut back, 5 bases at V and 5 bases at J, with 15 bases in the middle. The length of the CDR3 is 15 residues. The CDR3 region is CASSRSGTSTGELFF. CDR3 DNA: TGTGCCAGCAGCCGATCCGGGACTTCTACCGGGGAGCTGTTTTTT.

This clonotype appeared many times. The chain has TRBV28 and TRBJ2-3; 11 bases are a match to TRBD1. V was clipped by 4 bases and J by 0 bases; unmatched bases: 3. Germline values: CDR1 MDHEN, CDR2 SYDVKM. This CDR3 has 16 residues. The CDR3 nucleotides are TGTGCCAGCAGTTCGGGACAGGGGGTCAGCACAGATACGCAGTATTTT. It translates to CASSSGQGVSTDTQYF.

In this sample, this clonotype turned up many times. V usage is TRBV18 and J usage is TRBJ2-7; the match to TRBD1 covers 8 bases. V shed 3 bases, J shed 2 bases, and the junction held 3 bases outside the gene matches. Germline CDR1 and CDR2: KGHSH and LQKENI. There are 14 residues in the CDR3. The CDR3 spells CASSPGTGPYEQYF. The DNA for the CDR3 is TGTGCCAGCTCACCTGGGACAGGTCCCTACGAGCAGTACTTC.

The chain joins TRBV11-2 to TRBJ2-3; 8 bases map to TRBD2. The CDR3 is 16 amino acids. V gave up 6 bases and J gave up 2 bases; unmatched junction bases: 10. Germline V CDR1 and CDR2: SGHAT, FQNNGV. The CDR3 spells CASSTSLAGTTDTQYF. In nucleotides, the CDR3 is TGTGCCAGCAGTACTTCTTTAGCGGGAACCACAGATACGCAGTATTTT.

The chain uses TRBV28 and TRBJ1-2; D remains unclear. The CDR3 is made up of 11 amino acids. V lost 6 bases and J lost 5, with 7 bases in between. CDR1 MDHEN and CDR2 SYDVKM come from the germline V gene. The CDR3 DNA reads TGTGCCAGCAGCAAAGGGTATGGCTACACCTTC. Its protein is CASSKGYGYTF.

This clonotype was detected only a few times. V and J are TRBV11-2 and TRBJ1-2; D call uncertain. The length of the CDR3 is 15 residues. The V gene's germline CDR1 is SGHAT and CDR2 FQNNGV. V was clipped by 5 bases and J by 4 bases, with 17 bases between them. The CDR3 region is CASSPMGSRGYGYTF. CDR3 DNA: TGTGCCAGCAGCCCCATGGGGTCAAGAGGCTATGGCTACACCTTC.

This clonotype was counted between two and nine times. The J gene is TRBJ2-3, the V gene TRBV29-1; 8 nucleotides agree with TRBD2. The CDR3 extends over 14 amino acids. After removal of 4 bases from V and 2 bases from J, the junction contained 5 bases not matched to a gene. In germline, CDR1 is SQVTM, CDR2 ANQGSEA. The CDR3 protein is CSVAAGGTTDTQYF. The CDR3 coding sequence is TGCAGCGTTGCGGCGGGAGGAACCACAGATACGCAGTATTTT.